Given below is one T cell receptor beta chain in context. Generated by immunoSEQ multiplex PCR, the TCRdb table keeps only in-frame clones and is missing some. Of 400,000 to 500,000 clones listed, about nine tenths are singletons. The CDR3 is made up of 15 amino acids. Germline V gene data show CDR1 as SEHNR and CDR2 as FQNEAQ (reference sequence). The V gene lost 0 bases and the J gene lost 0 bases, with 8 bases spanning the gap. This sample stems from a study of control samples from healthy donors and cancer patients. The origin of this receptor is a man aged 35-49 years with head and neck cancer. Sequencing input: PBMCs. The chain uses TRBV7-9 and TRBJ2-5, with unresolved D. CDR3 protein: CASSLAGWYQETQYF. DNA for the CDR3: TGTGCCAGCAGCTTAGCCGGCTGGTACCAAGAGACCCAGTACTTC.